One and the same sample provided the 20 T cell receptor beta chains below, sequenced in a study of T cell responses to AZD1222 COVID-19 vaccine. Sequencing was performed with immunoSEQ multiplex PCR; in TCRdb, only in-frame clones are kept and a portion is missing. The table has about 120,000 clones, roughly 90% seen once. The sample was peripheral blood, taken on day 0 of AZD1222 vaccination. Receptor source: an adult in good health.

J is TRBJ2-7 and V is TRBV5-1, with a possible D match to TRBD2 (5 bases). V lost 6 bases and J lost 4, with 11 bases in between. Germline CDR1 reads SGHRS; CDR2 reads YFSETQ. This CDR3 has 12 amino acids. The CDR3: CASKGGLYEQYF. CDR3 nucleotide sequence: TGCGCCAGCAAAGGAGGACTTTACGAGCAGTACTTC. Variable domain in full (rest from reference TRBV5-1 and TRBJ2-7): KAGVTQTPRYLIKTRGQQVTLSCSPISGHRSVSWYQQTPGQGLQFLFEYFSETQRNKGNFPGRFSGRQFSNSRSEMNVSTLELGDSALYLCASKGGLYEQYFGPGTRLTVT.

V and J are TRBV7-9 and TRBJ2-2; 9 nucleotides agree with TRBD1. Looked up from germline, CDR1 is SEHNR and CDR2 is FQNEAQ (reference sequence). V trimming: 5 bases; J trimming: 2 bases; junction bases outside the gene matches: 6. The CDR3 sequence is 16 residues long. The CDR3 sequence: CASSPWTGVNTGELFF. The CDR3 region has the DNA TGTGCCAGCAGCCCCTGGACAGGGGTAAACACCGGGGAGCTGTTTTTT.

This chain uses TRBV6-6 with TRBJ1-1, with TRBD1 as a possible D gene (6 bases). Germline V CDR1 and CDR2: MNHNY, SVGAGI (reference sequence). V was pared by 5 bases and J by 7 bases, with 11 bases between. The CDR3 is made up of 12 amino acids. CDR3 residues: CASSLDRSEAFF. CDR3 DNA sequence: TGTGCCAGCAGTCTCGACAGGAGTGAAGCTTTCTTT.

The rearrangement uses TRBV7-9 and TRBJ1-1; D call uncertain. The ends were cut back, 4 bases at V and 1 base at J, with 7 bases in the middle. Germline CDR1 is SEHNR and CDR2 is FQNEAQ (reference sequence). The CDR3 runs to 13 residues. DNA for the CDR3: TGTGCCAGCAGCTCCGGGTGGAACACTGAAGCTTTCTTT. The encoded protein is CASSSGWNTEAFF.

The chain carries TRBV6-5 and TRBJ2-2; D remains unclear. The CDR3 loop spans 12 amino acids. Trimming shortened V by 4 bases and J by 8 bases, and 8 bases separated the two germline ends. Germline V gene data show CDR1 as MNHEY and CDR2 as SVGAGI. In DNA, the CDR3 is TGTGCCAGCAGTTCACGAGGTGGGGAGCTGTTTTTT. Translated, it gives CASSSRGGELFF.

This clone is a singleton in its sample. The V and J genes are TRBV5-6 and TRBJ1-1, with TRBD1 matching over 12 bases. The CDR3 has 15 amino acids. V shed 2 bases and J 4 bases; nucleotides not matched to a gene: 3. Germline assignment: CDR1 SGHDT and CDR2 YYEEEE. The CDR3 bases are TGTGCCAGCAGCTTCCCGGGACAGGGGGCCACTGAAGCTTTCTTT. It is translated as CASSFPGQGATEAFF.

The V gene is TRBV10-3, the J gene TRBJ1-2; D unresolved. Germline CDR1 reads ENHRY; CDR2 reads SYGVKD. Deletions cut 6 bases from V and 2 bases from J, with 10 bases between. The CDR3 runs 13 residues. CDR3 sequence reads: CAISIEGNYGYTF. DNA for the CDR3: TGTGCCATCAGCATCGAAGGAAACTATGGCTACACCTTC.

This clone was observed a few times. The chain employs TRBV4-2 and TRBJ2-3, with D uncertain. The CDR3 runs 16 residues. Trimming pared 0 bases from V and 4 bases from J, leaving 14 bases between. The germline CDR1 and CDR2 sequences are LGHNA and YNFKEQ. The CDR3 region has the DNA TGTGCCAGCAGCCAAGAGGCGACCTCGGGCGCAGATACGCAGTATTTT. Protein: CASSQEATSGADTQYF.

This clone was detected only a few times. V is TRBV19 and J is TRBJ2-1, with TRBD2 identical over 10 bases. Unmatched junction bases numbered 8, after V lost 2 bases and J lost 10 bases. The CDR3 is made up of 15 amino acids. Germline V gene lookup returns CDR1 LNHDA and CDR2 SQIVND (reference sequence). CDR3 DNA: TGTGCCAGTAGTATATCACTAGCGGGGCCCACCGAGCAGTTCTTC. This gives the protein CASSISLAGPTEQFF.

This chain joins TRBV4-2 and TRBJ2-3; weak D call: TRBD2 (6 bases). Trimming left V 4 bases short and J 2 bases short, with 13 bases between. Germline V lookup: CDR1 LGHNA, CDR2 YNFKEQ. CDR3 length equals 15 residues. The DNA of the CDR3 is TGTGCCAGCAGCCCGATGGAGGGATCCACAGATACGCAGTATTTT. Protein: CASSPMEGSTDTQYF.

V is TRBV7-9 and J is TRBJ2-7; D is uncertain. Germline CDR1 and CDR2: SEHNR and FQNEAQ (reference sequence). Deletions cut 3 bases from V and 5 bases from J, with 17 bases between. The CDR3 extends over 15 amino acids. CDR3 sequence (DNA): TGTGCCAGCAGCTTCGGCAGGTCCTCTCGCGACGAGCAGTACTTC. Protein product: CASSFGRSSRDEQYF.

The chain has TRBV5-1 and TRBJ2-1, with D possibly matching TRBD2 (7 bases). In germline, CDR1 is SGHRS, CDR2 YFSETQ. The CDR3 has 14 amino acids. V lost 5 bases to trimming and J lost 4 bases, with 13 bases between them. CDR3: CASRGGLSYNEQFF. CDR3 DNA: TGCGCCAGCAGGGGGGGGCTGAGTTACAATGAGCAGTTCTTC.

This clone showed up just a few times. The chain carries TRBV7-6 and TRBJ2-5, with TRBD1 matching 8 bases. The CDR3 runs 15 residues. Trimming cost V 1 base and J 5 bases; bases outside gene matches: 6. Germline CDR1 reads SGHVS; CDR2 reads FNYEAQ. CDR3 in DNA: TGTGCCAGCAGCTTAGACCTGGGACAGGCGGAGACCCAGTACTTC. Its translation: CASSLDLGQAETQYF.

This clone was counted a single time. The chain combines TRBV10-3 with TRBJ1-4; no clear D. The V gene lost 0 bases and the J gene lost 0 bases, with 5 bases spanning the gap. Germline assignment: CDR1 ENHRY and CDR2 SYGVKD. The CDR3 length is 15 residues. The CDR3 nucleotides read TGTGCCATCAGTGAGTCTGGCGCAACTAATGAAAAACTGTTTTTT. Residues: CAISESGATNEKLFF.

Written as DNA, the CDR3 is TGTGCCAGTAGTAGCGGGACACCGAACACCGGGGAGCTGTTTTTT. Residues: CASSSGTPNTGELFF. The chain combines TRBV19 with TRBJ2-2, with D perhaps given as TRBD1 or TRBD2 (6 bases each). CDR1 is LNHDA and CDR2 is SQIVND in the germline V gene (reference sequence). The CDR3 is made up of 15 amino acids. The ends were cut back, 4 bases at V and 0 bases at J, with 9 bases in the middle. The entire variable domain, with the rest obtained from reference TRBV19 and TRBJ2-2, is as follows: DGGITQSPKYLFRKEGQNVTLSCEQNLNHDAMYWYRQDPGQGLRLIYYSQIVNDFQKGDIAEGYSVSREKKESFPLTVTSAQKNPTAFYLCASSSGTPNTGELFFGEGSRLTVL.

The chain has TRBV19 and TRBJ1-2; D not resolved. The germline V and J ends were trimmed by 3 bases and 5 bases, with 16 bases remaining between them. This CDR3 spans 15 amino acids. Germline values: CDR1 LNHDA, CDR2 SQIVND (reference sequence). Here the CDR3 DNA reads TGTGCCAGTAGTATGTTGGCAGAAGGGCCTTATGGCTACACCTTC. It translates to CASSMLAEGPYGYTF.

Notes on this clone: One junction end disagrees with the germline gene, perhaps due to a read error. The V call is TRBV18, the J call TRBJ1-6; D gene uncertain. Germline V gives CDR1 KGHSH, CDR2 LQKENI. The CDR3 length is 16 residues. The CDR3 spells CASSPRSLKGNSPLHF. In nucleotides, the CDR3 is TGTGCCAGCTCCCCACGCTCTCTGAAGGGAAATTCACCCCTCCACTTT.

The chain is built from TRBV18 and TRBJ1-3, with 7 bases aligning to TRBD1. Germline CDR1 and CDR2: KGHSH and LQKENI. CDR3 length: 15 residues. Losses at the gene ends were 2 bases for V and 4 bases for J; bases not matched to a gene: 5. The CDR3 spells CASSPYRGPGNTIYF. The CDR3 DNA sequence: TGTGCCAGCTCACCATATAGGGGGCCAGGAAACACCATATATTTT.

The J gene is TRBJ1-3, the V gene TRBV19; no clear D gene. The CDR3 runs 14 residues. V shed 4 bases and J shed 2 bases, with 9 bases lying between them. The germline gives CDR1 LNHDA, CDR2 SQIVND (reference sequence). The CDR3 nucleotides read TGTGCCAGTAGTAGCGGGTATACTGGAAACACCATATATTTT. Translating it yields CASSSGYTGNTIYF.

V is TRBV27 and J is TRBJ1-6, with 7 bases fitting TRBD1. The CDR3 spans 16 residues. The ends lost 5 bases at V and 8 bases at J; junction bases unmatched: 12. Germline CDR1 and CDR2: MNHEY and SMNVEV (reference sequence). CDR3 bases: TGTGCCAGCAGTCCACGGACAGGCGCAGCGGATTCACCCCTCCACTTT. Translating gives CASSPRTGAADSPLHF.